This TCR beta chain was recovered during a study of cytomegalovirus exposure and HLA in healthy donors. Study-level information: The roughly 130 validation repertoires used the same platform as the approximately 700 first-cohort repertoires (as reported by a later analysis). Overall study findings and caveats: Many donors carried some public TCRs, although rarity characterized most TCR sequences. According to a later analysis, TCR clusters from the first cohort tended to co-occur in the roughly 120 validation repertoires.

Assay: immunoSEQ multiplex PCR; the TCRdb copy retains only in-frame clones and omits some. Counted here are 220,000 or so clones, 87% occurring once; the ten biggest clones make up about 2%. The CDR3 has 16 amino acids. Notes on this clone: Its matching antigen is unknown.

The sequencing sample was made of PBMCs. The receptor comes from a woman between 18 and 29 years old in good health and CMV-seropositive. V gene TRBV1 combines with J gene TRBJ2-7; TRBD2 is taken as the D call from the table, unchecked against the DNA. TRBV1 is a documented pseudogene. CDR3 bases: TGCACCAGCAGCCAAATACGGACTAGCGGGATTTACGAGCAGTACTTC. Its protein product is CTSSQIRTSGIYEQYF.